One and the same sample provided the 9 T cell receptor beta chains below, sequenced in a study of OX40 agonist ivuxolimab in advanced cancers. Assay used: immunoSEQ multiplex PCR; TCRdb lists only in-frame clones, some missing. The sample contains 45,000 to 55,000 clones, around 86% of which appear only once. Source: CD4+ or CD8+ T cells sorted from blood, taken in a trial of the OX40 agonist ivuxolimab. These TCRs come from an adult with an advanced solid tumor such as melanoma, head and neck, liver or kidney cancer.

The chain recombines TRBV4-2 with TRBJ1-4, with TRBD1 matching over 8 bases. CDR3 length: 16 residues. Germline-derived CDR1 and CDR2 are LGHNA and YNFKEQ. With V trimmed by 1 base and J by 5 bases, 6 bases remained unmatched. The CDR3 protein is CASSQVARTGNEKLFF. In DNA form, the CDR3 reads TGTGCCAGCAGCCAAGTTGCTAGGACAGGGAATGAAAAACTGTTTTTT.

In regard to this clone: Other DNA sequences in this sample translate to the same CDR3. The chain employs TRBV2 and TRBJ1-2; a weak D match, TRBD1 (5 bases). The CDR3 runs 13 residues. The V gene lost 4 bases and the J gene lost 4 bases, with 10 bases spanning the gap. Per germline, CDR1 SNHLY and CDR2 FYNNEI. The CDR3 loop reads CASSGGETYGYTF. For the CDR3, the DNA is TGTGCCAGCAGTGGAGGGGAAACCTATGGCTACACCTTC.

V gene TRBV27 combines with J gene TRBJ2-2; 10 nucleotides line up with TRBD1. The CDR3 has 15 amino acids. CDR1 and CDR2 (germline): MNHEY, SMNVEV (reference sequence). The V and J ends lost 3 bases and 6 bases, in that order; junction bases with no gene match: 4. The CDR3: CASSFGTGAAGELFF. The CDR3 nucleotides read TGTGCCAGCAGTTTCGGGACAGGGGCCGCCGGGGAGCTGTTTTTT.

The chain joins TRBV5-1 to TRBJ1-2; 10 nucleotides match TRBD1. The CDR3 runs 17 residues. After removal of 5 bases from V and 0 bases from J, the junction contained 10 bases not matched to a gene. In germline, CDR1 is SGHRS, CDR2 YFSETQ. This CDR3 is CASRPPGQGSANYGYTF. The CDR3 nucleotides read TGCGCCAGCAGACCACCGGGACAGGGGTCTGCTAACTATGGCTACACCTTC.

This rearrangement joins TRBV28 to TRBJ1-2; 7 nucleotides align to TRBD1. Germline V gene data show CDR1 as MDHEN and CDR2 as SYDVKM. Losses at the gene ends were 2 bases for V and 3 bases for J; bases not matched to a gene: 9. CDR3 length: 16 amino acids. The CDR3 loop is CASSLGAGGAHYGYTF. As DNA, the CDR3 is TGTGCCAGCAGTTTAGGGGCAGGGGGTGCCCACTATGGCTACACCTTC.

The chain recombines TRBV30 with TRBJ2-4; either TRBD1 or TRBD2 may supply D (6 bases each). The CDR3 has 12 amino acids. CDR1 and CDR2 from the germline V gene are GTSNPN and SVGIG (reference sequence). Trimming pared 1 base from V and 8 bases from J, leaving 9 bases between. CDR3: CAWSAGEDIQYF. DNA for the CDR3: TGTGCCTGGAGTGCAGGGGAGGACATTCAGTACTTC.

The chain employs TRBV6-1 and TRBJ2-5; 16 nucleotides agree with TRBD2. Germline values: CDR1 MNHNS, CDR2 SASEGT. CDR3 length equals 18 residues. The junction had 3 bases not matched to a gene; V was cut back by 2 bases and J by 0 bases. The CDR3 region is CASSELGLAGGYQETQYF. DNA for the CDR3: TGTGCCAGCAGTGAATTGGGACTAGCGGGGGGGTACCAAGAGACCCAGTACTTC.

The rearrangement uses TRBV7-2 and TRBJ2-3; TRBD2 matches 8 bases. CDR3 length equals 17 residues. With V trimmed by 6 bases and J by 8 bases, 19 bases remained unmatched. The germline V gene has CDR1 SGHTA and CDR2 FQGNSA. The chain's CDR3 is CASSFSSGTLGGGTQYF. In DNA, the CDR3 is TGTGCCAGCAGTTTCTCTTCCGGGACTCTCGGGGGGGGTACGCAGTATTTT.

The chain recombines TRBV4-3 with TRBJ2-7, with 11 bases that match TRBD2. V dropped 0 bases and J dropped 1; count of bases not matched to a gene: 2. CDR1 LGHNA and CDR2 YSLEER come from the germline V gene. This CDR3 spans 16 amino acids. CDR3 bases: TGCGCCAGCAGCCAAGAGGCTAGCGGGAGGTCCTACGAGCAGTACTTC. Its protein is CASSQEASGRSYEQYF.